This section outlines one T cell receptor beta chain sequence together with its context. Per the original methods: Researchers report that nucleated cell counts were estimated from reference gene primer amplification. Assay used: immunoSEQ multiplex PCR; TCRdb lists only in-frame clones, some missing. That table supplies the V and J calls and clone size; D and trimming were determined from the DNA. The sample lists 100,000 to 150,000 clones, around 70% occurring once. Per germline, CDR1 MNHEY and CDR2 SMNVEV (reference sequence). CDR3 length: 15 amino acids. The germline V and J ends were trimmed by 3 bases and 3 bases, with 14 bases remaining between them. These data belong to a study of blood T cell repertoires in COVID-19. Study in general: Sites across the United States, Italy and Spain contributed samples from acute and convalescent COVID-19. The analysed material was cDNA or gDNA that came from T cells, B-cell-depleted T cells, or PBMCs.

The rearrangement joins TRBV27 to TRBJ1-1, with D perhaps TRBD1 (6 bases). The clonotype comes from a man aged 55 to 70 with acute or convalescent COVID-19. Sequencing used peripheral blood. CDR3 sequence reads: CASSFKGGAYTEAFF. CDR3 nucleotides: TGTGCCAGCAGTTTCAAGGGGGGGGCCTACACTGAAGCTTTCTTT.